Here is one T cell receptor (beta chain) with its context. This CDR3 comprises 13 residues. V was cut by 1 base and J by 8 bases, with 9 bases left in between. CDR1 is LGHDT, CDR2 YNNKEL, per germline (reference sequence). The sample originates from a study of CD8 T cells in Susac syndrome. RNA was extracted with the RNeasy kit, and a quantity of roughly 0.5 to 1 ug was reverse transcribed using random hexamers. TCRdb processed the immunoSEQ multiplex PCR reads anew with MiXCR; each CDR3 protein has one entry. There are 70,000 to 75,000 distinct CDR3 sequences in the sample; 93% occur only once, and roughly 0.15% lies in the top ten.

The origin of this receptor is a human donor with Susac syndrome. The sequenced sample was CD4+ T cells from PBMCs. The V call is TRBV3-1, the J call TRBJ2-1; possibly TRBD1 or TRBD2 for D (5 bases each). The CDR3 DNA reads TGTGCCAGCAGCCAAGGTGGGGGAGATGAGCAGTTCTTC. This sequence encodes CASSQGGGDEQFF.